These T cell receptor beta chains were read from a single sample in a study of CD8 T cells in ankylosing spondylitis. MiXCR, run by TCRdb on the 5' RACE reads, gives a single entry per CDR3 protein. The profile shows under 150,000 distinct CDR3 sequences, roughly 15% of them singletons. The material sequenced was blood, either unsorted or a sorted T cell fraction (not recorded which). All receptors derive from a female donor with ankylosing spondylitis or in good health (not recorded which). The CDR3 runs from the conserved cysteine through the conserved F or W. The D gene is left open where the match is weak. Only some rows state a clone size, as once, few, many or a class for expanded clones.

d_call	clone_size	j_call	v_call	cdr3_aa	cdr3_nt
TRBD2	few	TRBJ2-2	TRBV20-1	CSVRLADRTGELFF	TGCAGTGTCCGACTAGCGGACCGTACCGGGGAGCTGTTTTTT
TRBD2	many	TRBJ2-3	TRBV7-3	CASSLLGTSRSDTQYF	TGTGCCAGCAGCTTATTAGGGACTAGCCGCTCAGATACGCAGTATTTT
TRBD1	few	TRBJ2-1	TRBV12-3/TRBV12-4	CASSFSTGGYNEQFF	TGTGCCAGCAGTTTTTCTACAGGGGGGTACAATGAGCAGTTCTTC
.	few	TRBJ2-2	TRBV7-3	CASSSRVGSRTGELFF	TGTGCCAGCAGCTCCAGAGTTGGCTCGAGGACCGGGGAGCTGTTTTTT
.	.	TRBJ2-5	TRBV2	CASTLTGQETQYF	TGTGCCAGCACCCTAACAGGCCAAGAGACCCAGTACTTC
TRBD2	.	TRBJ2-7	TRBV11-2	CASSLALAGEYEQYF	TGTGCCAGCAGCTTAGCTCTAGCGGGGGAGTACGAGCAGTACTTC
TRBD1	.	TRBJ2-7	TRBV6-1	CASRGGGQGDEQYF	TGTGCCAGCCGGGGCGGTGGACAGGGGGACGAGCAGTACTTC
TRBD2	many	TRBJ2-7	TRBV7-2	CASSQRGSYEQYF	TGTGCCAGCAGCCAGCGGGGCTCCTACGAGCAGTACTTC
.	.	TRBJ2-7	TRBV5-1	CATSLFQNGEQYF	TGCGCCACCAGCTTATTTCAGAACGGGGAGCAGTACTTC
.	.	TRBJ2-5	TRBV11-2	CASSLELIETQYF	TGTGCCAGCAGCTTAGAACTAATAGAGACCCAGTACTTC
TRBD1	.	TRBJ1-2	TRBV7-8	CASSLGGDRVNYGYTF	TGTGCCAGCAGCTTGGGTGGGGACAGAGTTAACTATGGCTACACCTTC
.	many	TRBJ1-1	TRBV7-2	CASSSRPGGSFKKAFF	TGTGCCAGCAGCTCCCGTCCGGGGGGCTCTTTTAAGAAAGCTTTCTTT
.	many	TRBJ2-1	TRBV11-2	CASSLVSRGLDDNEQFF	TGTGCCAGCAGCTTAGTAAGCAGGGGCCTGGATGACAATGAGCAGTTCTTC
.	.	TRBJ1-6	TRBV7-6	CASSSHENSPLHF	TGTGCCAGCAGCTCCCACGAGAATTCACCCCTCCACTTT
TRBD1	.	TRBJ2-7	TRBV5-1	CASSSGQGSSYEQYF	TGCGCCAGCAGCTCCGGACAGGGAAGCTCCTACGAGCAGTACTTC
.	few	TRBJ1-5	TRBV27	CASSLAGGAGQPQHF	TGTGCCAGCAGTTTAGCGGGGGGGGCAGGTCAGCCCCAGCATTTT
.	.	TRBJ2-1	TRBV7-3	CASSQRGTNGQFF	TGTGCCAGCAGCCAGCGCGGAACCAATGGGCAGTTCTTC
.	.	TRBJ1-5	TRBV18	CASSPTETNQPQHF	TGTGCCAGCTCACCAACAGAGACGAATCAGCCCCAGCATTTT
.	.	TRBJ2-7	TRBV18	CASSPSGRSSYEQYF	TGTGCCAGCTCACCTTCCGGCAGGAGCTCCTACGAGCAGTACTTC
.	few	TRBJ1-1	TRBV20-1	CSARVFGTANMNTEAFF	TGCAGTGCTAGAGTGTTTGGGACCGCCAACATGAACACTGAAGCTTTCTTT
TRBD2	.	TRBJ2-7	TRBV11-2	CTSSSPREGTYEQYF	TGTACCAGCAGCTCCCCGAGGGAGGGGACCTACGAGCAGTACTTC
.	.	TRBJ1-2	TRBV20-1	CSASAAGEGVYGYTF	TGCAGTGCTAGTGCTGCGGGGGAAGGGGTGTATGGCTACACCTTC
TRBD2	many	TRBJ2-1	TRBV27	CASSPLGSGGISSYNEQFF	TGTGCCAGCAGTCCCCTCGGTAGCGGGGGGATTAGCTCCTACAATGAGCAGTTCTTC
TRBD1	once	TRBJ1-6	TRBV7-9	CASSWDSNSPLHF	TGTGCCAGCAGCTGGGACAGTAATTCACCCCTCCACTTT
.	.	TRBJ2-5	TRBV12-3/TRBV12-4	CASSFQGTQETQYF	TGTGCCAGCAGTTTTCAAGGAACCCAAGAGACCCAGTACTTC
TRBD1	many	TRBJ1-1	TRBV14	CASSQGTGTEAFF	TGTGCCAGCAGCCAAGGGACAGGGACTGAAGCTTTCTTT
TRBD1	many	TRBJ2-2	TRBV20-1	CSARDPTGGNTGELFF	TGCAGTGCTAGAGACCCGACAGGGGGCAACACCGGGGAGCTGTTTTTT
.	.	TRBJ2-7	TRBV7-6	CASSGGGLGEEQYF	TGTGCCAGCAGCGGGGGGGGGCTGGGTGAGGAGCAGTACTTC
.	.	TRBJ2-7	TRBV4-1	CASSQDFHEQYF	TGCGCCAGCAGCCAAGATTTCCACGAGCAGTACTTC
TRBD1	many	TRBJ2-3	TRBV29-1	CSVVGQVRDTQYF	TGCAGCGTTGTAGGACAGGTCAGAGATACGCAGTATTTT
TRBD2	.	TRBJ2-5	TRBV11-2	CASSGTSGVKTQYF	TGTGCCAGCAGTGGGACTAGCGGGGTAAAGACCCAGTACTTC
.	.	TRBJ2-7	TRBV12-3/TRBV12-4	CASSSGDWKGGEQYF	TGTGCCAGCAGTTCGGGGGACTGGAAGGGGGGCGAGCAGTACTTC
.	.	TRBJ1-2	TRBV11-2	CASSFRDRANYGYTF	TGTGCCAGCAGCTTTAGGGACCGCGCTAACTATGGCTACACCTTC
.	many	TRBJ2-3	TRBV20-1	CSARRTTRGTSDTQYF	TGCAGTGCACGACGTACGACCCGAGGAACGTCAGATACGCAGTATTTT
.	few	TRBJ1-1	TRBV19	CASSPRTAGSTEAFF	TGTGCCAGTAGTCCCCGTACCGCCGGGAGCACTGAAGCTTTCTTT
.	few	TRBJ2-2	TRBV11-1	CASGPRVGGGELFF	TGTGCCAGCGGGCCCCGGGTCGGCGGCGGGGAGCTGTTTTTT
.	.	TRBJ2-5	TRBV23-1	CASSQGASVGEETQYF	TGCGCCAGCAGTCAAGGGGCTTCGGTTGGGGAAGAGACCCAGTACTTC
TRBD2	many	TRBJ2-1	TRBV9	CASSVPGTSGYNEQFF	TGTGCCAGCAGCGTACCCGGGACTAGCGGATACAATGAGCAGTTCTTC
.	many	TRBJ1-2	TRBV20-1	CSATPGNYGYTF	TGCAGTGCTACGCCCGGTAACTATGGCTACACCTTC
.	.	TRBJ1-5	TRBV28	CASSELNQPQHF	TGTGCCAGCTCGGAGTTGAATCAGCCCCAGCATTTT
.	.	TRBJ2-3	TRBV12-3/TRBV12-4	CASSFSDTDTQYF	TGTGCCAGCAGTTTCAGTGACACAGATACGCAGTATTTT
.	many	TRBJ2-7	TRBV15	CATSIRSGLSYEQYF	TGTGCCACCAGCATCCGATCCGGTCTCTCCTACGAGCAGTACTTC
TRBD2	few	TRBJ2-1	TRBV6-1	CASRPTSGGFSYNEQFF	TGTGCCAGCAGACCCACTAGCGGGGGTTTCTCCTACAATGAGCAGTTCTTC
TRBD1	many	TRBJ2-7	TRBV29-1	CSVTGQDGADYEQYF	TGCAGCGTTACAGGACAGGATGGAGCTGACTACGAGCAGTACTTC
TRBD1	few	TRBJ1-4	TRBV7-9	CASSLGDRVNEKLFF	TGTGCCAGCAGCTTAGGCGACAGGGTCAATGAAAAACTGTTTTTT
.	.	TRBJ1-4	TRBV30	CAWSVWTATNEKLFF	TGTGCCTGGAGTGTTTGGACAGCAACTAATGAAAAACTGTTTTTT
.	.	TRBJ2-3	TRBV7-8	CASSLVWSEEPGDTQYF	TGTGCCAGCAGCTTAGTCTGGTCGGAAGAGCCGGGAGATACGCAGTATTTT
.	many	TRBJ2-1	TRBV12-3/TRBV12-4	CACSVEVSNEQFF	TGTGCCTGCAGCGTCGAAGTAAGCAATGAGCAGTTCTTC
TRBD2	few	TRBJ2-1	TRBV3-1	CASSRGLAVKIPYNEQFF	TGTGCCAGCAGCCGGGGACTAGCGGTCAAAATACCCTACAATGAGCAGTTCTTC
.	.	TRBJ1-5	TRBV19	CASTASAVRSGQPQHF	TGTGCCAGTACTGCTTCGGCAGTACGTTCGGGTCAGCCCCAGCATTTT